The entry that follows covers one TCR beta chain sequence. Its target is unknown. The CDR3 extends over 13 amino acids. Germline assignment: CDR1 MNHNY and CDR2 SVGAGI (reference sequence). With 7 bases clipped from V and 4 bases from J, the junction kept 6 bases outside the gene matches. These data come from a study of T cells in localized non-small cell lung cancer. General study findings and limits: As only one tumor region underwent sequencing, heterogeneity remains possible. Among the top 100 tumor clones, a median around 62 appeared in adjacent lung.

Sequencing was performed with immunoSEQ multiplex PCR; in TCRdb, only in-frame clones are kept and a portion is missing. The sample shows approximately 50,000 clones, approximately 86% of them seen only once. The chain is built from TRBV6-6 and TRBJ2-5; 7 bases line up with TRBD2. The clonotype originates from a man aged 35 to 69 with stage II lung adenocarcinoma. This specimen consisted of PBMCs, obtained before any cancer treatment. CDR3 DNA: TGTGCCAGCACCCGGGGGAGGGGAGAGACCCAGTACTTC. Amino acid sequence: CASTRGRGETQYF.